This record covers a single T cell receptor (beta chain). The germline V and J ends were trimmed by 1 base and 3 bases, with 14 bases remaining between them. Germline lookup yields CDR1 SEHNR and CDR2 FQNEAQ (reference sequence). CDR3 length: 16 amino acids. The entry originates in a study of T-cell reconstitution after alpha-beta-depleted transplantation in children. Unique molecular identifiers were built into the TCRbeta library. TCRdb itself ran the PCR reads through MiXCR, one entry per CDR3 protein. The sample lists 440,000 or so distinct CDR3 sequences, roughly two fifths seen once, with roughly a quarter in the top ten.

The rearrangement uses TRBV7-9 and TRBJ2-3; a possible D gene is TRBD1 (6 bases). This receptor was obtained from a girl aged 2-10 years with aplastic anemia, due to receive a stem cell transplant. The sample was PBMCs, taken before TCRalphabeta/CD19-depleted stem cell transplant. The CDR3 bases are TGTGCCAGCAGCTTAGGTGCGCAGGGGATTACAGATACGCAGTATTTT. Residues: CASSLGAQGITDTQYF.